The rows below give T cell receptor beta chains drawn from one sample of a study of T cell changes during pregnancy in multiple sclerosis. Profiling relied on immunoSEQ multiplex PCR, and the TCRdb table lists in-frame clones only, not all of them. Of approximately 28,000 clones listed, 80% to 90% are singletons. The sequencing here drew on CD8+ T cells from peripheral blood mononuclear cells, taken in the second trimester of pregnancy. These receptors came from a female donor with multiple sclerosis, enrolled in a pregnancy study. Each CDR3 is given with its conserved first and last residue. The D gene is left open where the match is weak. The size entry is marked missing in some rows and otherwise reads once, few, many or a size class.

V	J	size	D	DNA	CDR3
TRBV9	TRBJ2-1	-	-	TGTGCCAGCAGCGCAGACTCCTACAATGAGCAGTTCTTC	CASSADSYNEQFF
TRBV4-2	TRBJ2-7	-	TRBD2	TGTGCCAGCAGCCAAAGCGGGAGGGACTCCTACGAGCAGTACTTC	CASSQSGRDSYEQYF
TRBV19	TRBJ2-1	-	-	TGTGCCAGTAGTATAGCATACAGGGAGCAGTTCTTC	CASSIAYREQFF
TRBV28	TRBJ2-1	-	TRBD2	TGTGCCAGCAGTTTTACAGTTCGGCGGGAGACGTTCTACAATGAGCAGTTCTTC	CASSFTVRRETFYNEQFF
TRBV28	TRBJ1-5	once	-	TGTGCCAGCAGTTTAGACAATAGGAGCAATCAGCCCCAGCATTTT	CASSLDNRSNQPQHF
TRBV19	TRBJ2-7	-	TRBD2	TGTGCCAGTAGTATAGCCGGGACTAGCGGGGGTCTCAACAGCTACGAGCAGTACTTC	CASSIAGTSGGLNSYEQYF
TRBV5-4	TRBJ1-3	few	-	TGTGCCAGCAGCTTGGACGGGGGGCGAGGTGGAAACACCATATATTTT	CASSLDGGRGGNTIYF
TRBV7-2	TRBJ2-7	-	-	TGTGCCAGCAGCTTATTACGAGCCCCTCGCTACGAGCAGTACTTC	CASSLLRAPRYEQYF
TRBV9	TRBJ2-1	-	-	TGTGCCAGCAGCGTATACGGTTACAATGAGCAGTTCTTC	CASSVYGYNEQFF
TRBV7-8	TRBJ1-2	-	TRBD1	TGTGCCAGCAGCTTGGCGGACAGGGGGATCAACTATGGCTACACCTTC	CASSLADRGINYGYTF
TRBV4-3	TRBJ2-7	-	TRBD2	TGCGCCAGCAGCCAAGTCTGGGGGACTAGCGAGTACGAGCAGTACTTC	CASSQVWGTSEYEQYF
TRBV6-4	TRBJ2-3	-	TRBD2	TGTGCCAGCAGTCGACTAGCGGGAGCGGTAGATACGCAGTATTTT	CASSRLAGAVDTQYF
TRBV9	TRBJ2-1	-	-	TGTGCCAGCAGCGAAGACACGGCACACTACCGGCTTGAGGGGCAGTTCTTC	CASSEDTAHYRLEGQFF
TRBV7-6	TRBJ2-7	-	-	TGTGCCAGCAGCTTAGCGTGGCAGGGTGACGAGCAGTACTTC	CASSLAWQGDEQYF
TRBV5-1	TRBJ2-7	-	TRBD1	TGCGCCAGCAGCTTGGTTCCTTTTTCACGGGACAGGGTGAACGAGCAGTACTTC	CASSLVPFSRDRVNEQYF
TRBV9	TRBJ1-5	-	TRBD1	TGTGCCAGCAGCGGCGGGACAGTCAATCAGCCCCAGCATTTT	CASSGGTVNQPQHF